This T cell receptor beta chain was sequenced for a study of T cell responses to AZD1222 COVID-19 vaccine. Whole-study findings and limits: AZD1222 recipients seropositive at baseline numbered only 5 to 7.

In regard to this clone: Its antigen is currently unknown.

Sequencing was performed with immunoSEQ multiplex PCR; in TCRdb, only in-frame clones are kept and a portion is missing. Among about 140,000 clones listed, 88% were seen once. V was pared by 4 bases and J by 5 bases, with 7 bases of the junction left unmatched. Germline V gives CDR1 GTSNPN, CDR2 SVGIG (reference sequence). This CDR3 is built from 13 residues. This clonotype originated in an adult who received the AZD1222 COVID-19 vaccine. Sequenced material: peripheral blood, taken 28 days after the second AZD1222 dose. The chain carries TRBV30 and TRBJ2-5, with 7 bases lining up with TRBD2. The CDR3 loop reads CAWTGGTTETQYF. CDR3 in DNA: TGTGCCTGGACGGGGGGTACGACGGAGACCCAGTACTTC.